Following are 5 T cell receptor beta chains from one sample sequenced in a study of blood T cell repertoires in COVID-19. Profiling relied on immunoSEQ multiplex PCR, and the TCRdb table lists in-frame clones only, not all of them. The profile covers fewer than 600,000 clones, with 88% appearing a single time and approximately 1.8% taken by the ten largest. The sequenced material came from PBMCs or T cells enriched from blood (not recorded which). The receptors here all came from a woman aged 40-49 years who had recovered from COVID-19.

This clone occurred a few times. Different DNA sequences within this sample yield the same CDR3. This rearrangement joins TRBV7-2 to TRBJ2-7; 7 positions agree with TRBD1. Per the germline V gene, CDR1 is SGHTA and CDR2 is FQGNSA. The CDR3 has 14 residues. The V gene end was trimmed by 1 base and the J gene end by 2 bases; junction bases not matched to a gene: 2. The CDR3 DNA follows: TGTGCCAGCAGCTTAGACAGGGGTCCCTACGAGCAGTACTTC. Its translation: CASSLDRGPYEQYF.

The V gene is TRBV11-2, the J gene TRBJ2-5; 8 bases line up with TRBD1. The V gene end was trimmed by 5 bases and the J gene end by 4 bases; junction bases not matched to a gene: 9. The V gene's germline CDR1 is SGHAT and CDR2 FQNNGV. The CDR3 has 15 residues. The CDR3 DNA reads TGTGCCAGCAGCGACGAGGCAGGGGGCGGAGAGACCCAGTACTTC. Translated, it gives CASSDEAGGGETQYF.

As DNA, the CDR3 is TGTGCCAGCAGGCGGACAGGGGCAGGAAACACCATATATTTT. Translation: CASRRTGAGNTIYF. V gene TRBV2 combines with J gene TRBJ1-3, with 9 bases identical to TRBD1. The CDR3 consists of 14 residues. From germline, CDR1 is SNHLY and CDR2 FYNNEI. The trim removed 6 bases at V and 4 bases at J, leaving 4 bases unmatched.

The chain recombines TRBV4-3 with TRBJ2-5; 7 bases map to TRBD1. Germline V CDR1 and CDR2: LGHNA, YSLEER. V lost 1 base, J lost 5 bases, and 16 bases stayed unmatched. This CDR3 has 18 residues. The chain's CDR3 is CASSQAPPGRGMMETQYF. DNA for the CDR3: TGCGCCAGCAGCCAAGCCCCCCCGGGCAGGGGGATGATGGAGACCCAGTACTTC.

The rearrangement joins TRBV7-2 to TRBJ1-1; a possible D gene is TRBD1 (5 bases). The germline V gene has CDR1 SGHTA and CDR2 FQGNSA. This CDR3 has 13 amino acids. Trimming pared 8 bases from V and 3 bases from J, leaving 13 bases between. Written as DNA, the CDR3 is TGTGCCAGCGGAACGGGGGGGTACACTGAAGCTTTCTTT. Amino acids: CASGTGGYTEAFF.